This T cell receptor (beta chain) stems from a study of T cell repertoires in cytomegalovirus infection. At the level of the study: Carrying CMV and the relevant HLA type showed in public TCR beta signatures.

This CDR3 spans 15 amino acids. CDR1 is DFQATT, CDR2 SNEGSKA, per germline (reference sequence). Trimming took 3 bases from V and 4 from J, leaving 17 bases between them. TCRdb processed the reads anew with MiXCR; each CDR3 protein has one entry. The repertoire includes 450,000 to 550,000 distinct CDR3 sequences, roughly 43% of them detected once, and around 45% sits in the top ten. There are a few counts of this clonotype. The antigen is unknown. The receptor comes from a human donor in good health (CMV status not recorded). Some clones in this sample may be carry-over from other donors' samples. The J gene is TRBJ2-3, the V gene TRBV20-1; D perhaps matches TRBD1 (6 bases). This specimen was cultured PBMCs, taken from culture after CMV antigen stimulation. The CDR3 is CSASARQGSSDTQYF. In nucleotides, the CDR3 is TGCAGTGCTAGTGCGCGCCAGGGGTCGTCAGATACGCAGTATTTT.